The 10 T cell receptor beta chains in this list originate from one sample, sequenced in a study of blood T cells in healthy people across ages. With a J-beta primer mix and a sample-barcoded 5' primer, a second PCR ran roughly 6 to 12 cycles. MiXCR, run by TCRdb on the 5' RACE reads, gives a single entry per CDR3 protein. The sample records about 380,000 distinct CDR3 sequences, approximately 52% being singletons. The sample was blood. Every receptor here comes from a man aged 60 to 75 in good health.

The chain recombines TRBV20-1 with TRBJ2-6, with D possibly being TRBD1 or TRBD2 (5 bases each). Trimming removed 4 bases at V and 4 bases at J, with 14 bases between. CDR1 and CDR2 (germline): DFQATT, SNEGSKA (reference sequence). This CDR3 spans 15 amino acids. CDR3 sequence: CSAKVGTGGANVLTF. CDR3 coding DNA: TGCAGTGCTAAAGTAGGGACGGGAGGGGCCAACGTCCTGACTTTC.

This clonotype was counted only a few times. This chain connects TRBV29-1 to TRBJ1-2, with D unclear. Germline assignment: CDR1 SQVTM and CDR2 ANQGSEA. Trimming removed 3 bases at V and 3 bases at J, with 17 bases between. This CDR3 spans 15 amino acids. The CDR3 DNA follows: TGCAGCGTTGATGTAATAGGGTCTAGGGACTATGGCTACACCTTC. The encoded protein is CSVDVIGSRDYGYTF.

This clonotype was seen a single time. This chain uses TRBV2 with TRBJ2-1; D unclear. Germline lookup yields CDR1 SNHLY and CDR2 FYNNEI. The CDR3 is made up of 15 amino acids. V lost 1 base to trimming and J lost 0 bases, with 7 bases between them. This CDR3 is CASSEGDLSYNEQFF. CDR3 DNA: TGTGCCAGCAGTGAAGGCGACCTCTCCTACAATGAGCAGTTCTTC. Combining the CDR3 with reference TRBV2 and TRBJ2-1 gives the whole variable domain EPEVTQTPSHQVTQMGQEVILRCVPISNHLYFYWYRQILGQKVEFLVSFYNNEISEKSEIFDDQFSVERPDGSNFTLKIRSTKLEDSAMYFCASSEGDLSYNEQFFGPGTRLTVL.

The chain recombines TRBV7-9 with TRBJ2-3; 9 bases agree with TRBD2. Germline CDR1 is SEHNR and CDR2 is FQNEAQ (reference sequence). This CDR3 has 14 amino acids. V shed 5 bases, J shed 4 bases, and the junction held 4 bases outside the gene matches. The CDR3 here is CASSRSGSADTQYF. Written as DNA, the CDR3 is TGTGCCAGCAGCCGTAGCGGGAGTGCAGATACGCAGTATTTT.

The chain recombines TRBV20-1 with TRBJ2-3; D remains ambiguous. From germline, CDR1 is DFQATT and CDR2 SNEGSKA (reference sequence). The CDR3 totals 14 residues. Deletions cut 4 bases from V and 2 bases from J, with 13 bases between. For the CDR3, the DNA is TGCAGTGCTACCCCGATGGGTACCACAGATACGCAGTATTTT. This encodes CSATPMGTTDTQYF.

On this clonotype itself: A junction end diverges from the germline sequence, so it may reflect a read error. The rearrangement links TRBV19 to TRBJ2-4; D possibly corresponds to TRBD1 (6 bases). This CDR3 is built from 17 residues. Germline V lookup: CDR1 LNHDA, CDR2 SQIVND (reference sequence). CDR3 in DNA: TGTGCCAGTAGTATAGTCATACAGGGAAGCGGCAAAAACATTCGGTACTTC. Protein: CASSIVIQGSGKNIRYF.

The gene calls are TRBV15 and TRBJ2-1; weak D call: TRBD1 (5 bases). V was clipped by 0 bases and J by 12 bases, with 9 bases between them. CDR1 is LNHNV and CDR2 is YYDKDF in the germline V gene (reference sequence). This CDR3 has 12 amino acids. Here the CDR3 reads CATSRDRGWQFF. Here the CDR3 DNA reads TGTGCCACCAGCAGAGATAGGGGATGGCAGTTCTTC.

This clonotype has more than one count but fewer than ten. The J gene is TRBJ2-5, the V gene TRBV20-1, with no clear D. V lost 1 base, J lost 1 base, and 7 bases lay in between. The CDR3 spans 13 residues. Germline V gives CDR1 DFQATT, CDR2 SNEGSKA (reference sequence). CDR3 DNA sequence: TGCAGTGCTAGAGGTGCGGTCCAAGAGACCCAGTACTTC. It yields the protein CSARGAVQETQYF.

The chain has TRBV7-2 and TRBJ2-4; TRBD2 aligns across 14 bases. The CDR3 consists of 16 residues. With 7 bases clipped from V and 6 bases from J, the junction kept 8 bases outside the gene matches. The germline V gene encodes CDR1 SGHTA and CDR2 FQGNSA. Here the CDR3 reads CASTSRTSGRLNIQYF. The CDR3 nucleotides are TGTGCCAGCACCTCCAGGACTAGCGGGAGGTTAAACATTCAGTACTTC.

V and J are TRBV15 and TRBJ2-7; D is undetermined. The germline gives CDR1 LNHNV, CDR2 YYDKDF (reference sequence). CDR3 size: 13 residues. V shed 5 bases and J shed 1 base, with 9 bases lying between them. The CDR3: CATSPTESYEQYF. CDR3 DNA sequence: TGTGCCACCAGCCCAACGGAGTCCTACGAGCAGTACTTC.